Presented here are 32 T cell receptor beta chains from one specimen sequenced in a study of naive and memory T cell subsets. RNA was extracted from around 2.7 ml of whole blood of healthy adults. Blood and skin TCR RNA was reverse transcribed with alpha and beta constant primers. TCRdb processed the 5' RACE reads anew with MiXCR; each CDR3 protein has one entry. The table includes over 20,000 distinct CDR3 sequences, approximately 20% detected once. Receptors were obtained from a female donor in good health.

A single count supports this clonotype. For the CDR3, the DNA is TGTGCCAGCCGAATCTCCAGCTCTGGAAACACCATATATTTT. Translating gives CASRISSSGNTIYF. The V call is TRBV6-5, the J call TRBJ1-3; no clear D gene. CDR1 and CDR2 (germline): MNHEY, SVGAGI. The CDR3 is made up of 14 amino acids. Trimming pared 8 bases from V and 0 bases from J, leaving 11 bases between.

This clonotype turned up a few times. The V gene is TRBV29-1, the J gene TRBJ2-1; D uncertain. Trimming shortened V by 3 bases and J by 3 bases, and 15 bases separated the two germline ends. Germline loops: CDR1 SQVTM, CDR2 ANQGSEA. The CDR3 has 15 amino acids. CDR3 protein: CSVEAPTSFYNEQFF. Written as DNA, the CDR3 is TGCAGCGTTGAGGCGCCGACCAGCTTCTACAATGAGCAGTTCTTC.

This CDR3 is CSVVGKNEKLFF. CDR3 nucleotides: TGCAGCGTTGTTGGGAAAAATGAAAAACTGTTTTTT. The chain joins TRBV29-1 to TRBJ1-4; D unclear. The V end was cut by 4 bases, the J end by 5 bases, with 8 bases between. The length of the CDR3 is 12 residues. Germline V lookup: CDR1 SQVTM, CDR2 ANQGSEA. Filled out from reference TRBV29-1 and TRBJ1-4, the complete variable domain reads SAVISQKPSRDICQRGTSLTIQCQVDSQVTMMFWYRQQPGQSLTLIATANQGSEATYESGFVIDKFPISRPNLTFSTLTVSNMSPEDSSIYLCSVVGKNEKLFFGSGTQLSVL.

As regards this clonotype: The missing conserved phenylalanine or tryptophan at the end of this CDR3 makes a read error likely. CDR3 region: CARSESLGKETQYL. In DNA form, the CDR3 reads TGCGCCAGAAGTGAGTCGCTAGGGAAAGAGACCCAGTACTTA. V usage is TRBV10-1 and J usage is TRBJ2-5; no clear D. Germline V lookup: CDR1 WNHNN, CDR2 SYGVQD (reference sequence). The CDR3 has 14 residues.

The V call is TRBV20-1, the J call TRBJ2-1, with D perhaps matching TRBD2 (7 bases). V dropped 7 bases and J dropped 7 bases, with 20 bases sitting between them. This CDR3 comprises 14 residues. CDR1 is DFQATT and CDR2 is SNEGSKA in the germline V gene (reference sequence). The CDR3 spells CSGRGGRAINEQFF. DNA of the CDR3: TGCAGTGGTAGGGGGGGGAGGGCCATAAATGAGCAGTTCTTC.

There are a few counts of this clonotype. The J gene is TRBJ2-1, the V gene TRBV20-1; D is possibly TRBD2 (6 bases). The CDR3 length is 11 residues. CDR1 is DFQATT, CDR2 SNEGSKA, per germline (reference sequence). V lost 6 bases, J lost 7 bases, and 10 bases lay in between. CDR3 in amino acids: CSARGWNEQFF. The CDR3 bases are TGCAGTGCCCGGGGGTGGAATGAGCAGTTCTTC.

CDR3 amino acids: CASSLTGEGVEAFF. The CDR3 DNA reads TGTGCCAGCAGTCTGACAGGGGAGGGCGTCGAAGCTTTCTTT. The chain combines TRBV12-3 or TRBV12-4 with TRBJ1-1, with 8 positions matching TRBD1. This CDR3 has 14 amino acids. Trimming cost V 5 bases and J 8 bases; bases outside gene matches: 10.

This clonotype was recorded at least ten times. The chain has TRBV7-2 and TRBJ1-1, with D maybe TRBD1 (5 bases). V lost 6 bases to trimming and J lost 8 bases, with 19 bases between them. This CDR3 is built from 14 residues. Germline CDR1 reads SGHTA; CDR2 reads FQGNSA. This CDR3 reads CASRLAGLRQEAFF. In DNA, the CDR3 is TGTGCCAGCAGATTGGCGGGACTGCGACAGGAAGCTTTCTTT.

Judged by abundance, this clonotype is medium-sized. This chain uses TRBV5-6 with TRBJ2-2; 9 bases align to TRBD2. After removal of 3 bases from V and 6 bases from J, the junction contained 3 bases not matched to a gene. There are 14 residues in the CDR3. From germline, CDR1 is SGHDT and CDR2 YYEEEE. Here the CDR3 reads CASSSLAGAGELFF. CDR3 in DNA: TGTGCCAGCAGCTCCTTAGCGGGAGCCGGGGAGCTGTTTTTT.

This clonotype was seen many times. This chain connects TRBV20-1 to TRBJ2-7; D perhaps matches TRBD2 (5 bases). There are 15 residues in the CDR3. The germline gives CDR1 DFQATT, CDR2 SNEGSKA (reference sequence). The V and J ends lost 0 bases and 2 bases respectively, with 14 bases between them. Here the CDR3 reads CSARDRAGRPYEQYF. Here the CDR3 DNA reads TGCAGTGCTAGAGATCGGGCGGGCCGCCCCTACGAGCAGTACTTC.

This clonotype was seen a handful of times. The genes are TRBV29-1 and TRBJ2-5; 11 bases are a match to TRBD2. V was pared by 7 bases and J by 4 bases, with 8 bases of the junction left unmatched. CDR1 and CDR2 (germline): SQVTM, ANQGSEA. The CDR3 sequence is 14 residues long. The CDR3, as DNA: TGCAGCGGGGAACTAGCGGGAGCTGGAGAGACCCAGTACTTC. It specifies CSGELAGAGETQYF.

Here the CDR3 DNA reads TGTGCCAGCACAGCGGGAGGGGCCGGGGAGCTGTTTTTT. Translated, it gives CASTAGGAGELFF. The chain links TRBV6-2 or TRBV6-3 to TRBJ2-2; TRBD2 matches 10 bases. V lost 7 bases to trimming and J lost 6 bases; unmatched junction nucleotides: 2. The germline V gene encodes CDR1 MNHEY and CDR2 SVGEGT. This CDR3 contains 13 residues.

Only a few counts were recorded for this clonotype. The CDR3 reads CSVEGLRYGEQFF. The CDR3 DNA is TGCAGCGTTGAAGGACTGAGATATGGTGAGCAGTTCTTC. This chain connects TRBV29-1 to TRBJ2-1, with D uncertain. Germline V gene data show CDR1 as SQVTM and CDR2 as ANQGSEA. Trimming cost V 1 base and J 9 bases, with 13 bases left between them. The CDR3 consists of 13 residues.

This clonotype is medium-sized (0.01 to 0.1%). The CDR3 DNA reads as TGCAGCGTTTATACGCCCAGGGGGGGCTACGAGCAGTACTTC. The encoded protein is CSVYTPRGGYEQYF. The V call is TRBV29-1, the J call TRBJ2-7; perhaps D is TRBD1 or TRBD2 (7 bases each). In germline, CDR1 is SQVTM, CDR2 ANQGSEA. The CDR3 is 14 residues long. Trimming pared 5 bases from V and 3 bases from J, leaving 17 bases between.

The chain couples TRBV29-1 to TRBJ2-2, with TRBD1 matching over 10 bases. CDR3 length: 13 residues. Germline CDR1 SQVTM, CDR2 ANQGSEA. J lost 4 bases, V lost 8 bases, and 4 bases had no gene match. CDR3 nucleotides: TGCAGCATACGGACAGGGGGCACCGGGGAGCTGTTTTTT. It encodes CSIRTGGTGELFF.

The gene calls are TRBV30 and TRBJ2-1; 7 nucleotides agree with TRBD2. CDR1 GTSNPN and CDR2 SVGIG come from the germline V gene (reference sequence). The V gene end was trimmed by 5 bases and the J gene end by 6 bases; junction bases not matched to a gene: 10. The CDR3 runs 14 residues. CDR3 amino acids: CAWGGGAGGNEQFF. The CDR3, as DNA: TGTGCCTGGGGGGGAGGGGCGGGTGGCAATGAGCAGTTCTTC.

This clonotype has ten or more counts. The chain combines TRBV29-1 with TRBJ2-5; D remains unclear. Germline V gene data show CDR1 as SQVTM and CDR2 as ANQGSEA. The V end lost 6 bases, the J end lost 5 bases, and 10 bases lay between the germline ends. This CDR3 has 11 residues. In DNA, the CDR3 is TGCAGCGTCGCCCCGGGTGAGACCCAGTACTTC. Amino acid sequence: CSVAPGETQYF.

The chain has TRBV6-5 and TRBJ2-2, with D perhaps matching TRBD1 or TRBD2 (5 bases each). Trimming shortened V by 0 bases and J by 6 bases, and 8 bases separated the two germline ends. The CDR3 loop spans 14 amino acids. Germline assignment: CDR1 MNHEY and CDR2 SVGAGI. CDR3 sequence reads: CASSYSRGAGELFF. The DNA of the CDR3 is TGTGCCAGCAGTTACTCGAGGGGAGCCGGGGAGCTGTTTTTT.

At least ten counts were recorded for this clonotype. The rearrangement joins TRBV7-6 to TRBJ2-7; D assignment may be TRBD1 or TRBD2 (5 bases each). With 2 bases removed from V and 2 bases from J, the gap between germline ends came to 13 bases. The length of the CDR3 is 15 residues. Germline CDR1 reads SGHVS; CDR2 reads FNYEAQ. CDR3 sequence: CASSLNPGPTYEQYF. DNA of the CDR3: TGTGCCAGCAGCTTAAACCCGGGACCGACCTACGAGCAGTACTTC. Drawing the rest from reference TRBV7-6 and TRBJ2-7, the complete variable domain is GAGVSQSPRYKVTKRGQDVALRCDPISGHVSLYWYRQALGQGPEFLTYFNYEAQQDKSGLPNDRFSAERPEGSISTLTIQRTEQRDSAMYRCASSLNPGPTYEQYFGPGTRLTVT.

This clonotype is classed as medium-sized. The chain is built from TRBV19 and TRBJ2-7, with D possibly matching TRBD2 (6 bases). Germline CDR1 reads LNHDA; CDR2 reads SQIVND (reference sequence). This CDR3 comprises 14 residues. Trimming shortened V by 3 bases and J by 2 bases, and 11 bases separated the two germline ends. CDR3 amino acids: CASSMNGLPYEQYF. CDR3 DNA: TGTGCCAGTAGTATGAATGGACTACCCTACGAGCAGTACTTC.

J is TRBJ2-3 and V is TRBV10-3; TRBD2 might be the D (6 bases). The V end lost 3 bases, the J end lost 4 bases, and 11 bases lay between the germline ends. The CDR3 covers 14 residues. Germline values: CDR1 ENHRY, CDR2 SYGVKD. The CDR3 spells CAISERRDADTQYF. DNA for the CDR3: TGTGCCATCAGTGAAAGGCGGGACGCAGATACGCAGTATTTT.

This clonotype came up many times. This chain joins TRBV20-1 and TRBJ2-5; D assignment may be TRBD1 or TRBD2 (5 bases each). The CDR3 extends over 15 amino acids. Germline CDR1 DFQATT, CDR2 SNEGSKA (reference sequence). V dropped 4 bases and J dropped 5 bases, with 20 bases sitting between them. CDR3 region: CSATRTGTSTETQYF. DNA of the CDR3: TGCAGTGCTACGAGGACGGGGACGAGTACGGAGACCCAGTACTTC.

This clonotype was observed many times. The chain couples TRBV6-4 to TRBJ2-3; 10 nucleotides align to TRBD1. V dropped 2 bases and J dropped 4; count of bases not matched to a gene: 0. The CDR3 has 14 residues. Germline V gives CDR1 MRHNA, CDR2 SNTAGT. The CDR3 nucleotides read TGTGCCAGCAGTGACGGACAGGGGGCAGATACGCAGTATTTT. It is translated as CASSDGQGADTQYF.

The genes are TRBV9 and TRBJ2-1; D remains ambiguous. The V end lost 6 bases, the J end lost 8 bases, and 18 bases lay between the germline ends. Looked up from germline, CDR1 is SGDLS and CDR2 is YYNGEE. The CDR3 runs 14 residues. The CDR3 DNA reads TGTGCCAGCAATCCCGGAGTGAGATCCTATGAGCAGTTCTTC. Amino acids: CASNPGVRSYEQFF. The whole variable domain, remainder taken from reference TRBV9 and TRBJ2-1, is DSGVTQTPKHLITATGQRVTLRCSPRSGDLSVYWYQQSLDQGLQFLIQYYNGEERAKGNILERFSAQQFPDLHSELNLSSLELGDSALYFCASNPGVRSYEQFFGPGTRLTVL.

A word on this clonotype: This may be a read error, as it is one base from a much larger clone. J is TRBJ2-5 and V is TRBV2; 7 bases match TRBD2. The ends lost 8 bases at V and 2 bases at J; junction bases unmatched: 11. Germline V lookup: CDR1 SNHLY, CDR2 FYNNEI. This CDR3 has 15 amino acids. The DNA for the CDR3 is TGTGCCAGCGGGGGGACTATCGGGTCTCAAGAGACCCAGTACTTC. Translated, it gives CASGGTIGSQETQYF.

CDR3 loop: CSASSGAPAGYTF. DNA of the CDR3: TGCAGTGCTAGTTCGGGGGCACCAGCCGGCTACACCTTC. The V call is TRBV20-1, the J call TRBJ1-2, with D perhaps matching TRBD1 (6 bases). Germline V gene sequence: CDR1 DFQATT, CDR2 SNEGSKA (reference sequence). Trimming left V 3 bases short and J 8 bases short, with 16 bases between. The CDR3 consists of 13 residues.

The chain joins TRBV10-3 to TRBJ2-7; the D is unclear. The CDR3 sequence is 12 residues long. Between the trimmed V and J ends, which lost 4 bases and 1 base, there was a span of 5 bases. The V gene's germline CDR1 is ENHRY and CDR2 SYGVKD. CDR3 residues: CAISGTSYEQYF. The CDR3, as DNA: TGTGCCATCAGTGGAACTTCCTACGAGCAGTACTTC.

This clonotype was seen only a few times. The chain joins TRBV7-2 to TRBJ1-5; a weak D match, TRBD1 (5 bases). The CDR3 consists of 14 residues. The germline CDR1 and CDR2 sequences are SGHTA and FQGNSA. Trimming cost V 3 bases and J 7 bases, with 13 bases left between them. CDR3 sequence reads: CASSFGGAGQPQHF. DNA of the CDR3: TGTGCCAGCAGCTTCGGGGGAGCAGGACAGCCCCAGCATTTT.

By share, this clonotype ranks as medium-sized. This chain uses TRBV27 with TRBJ1-1; 8 bases are shared with TRBD1. Trimming cost V 6 bases and J 1 base; bases outside gene matches: 10. The CDR3 consists of 16 residues. The germline CDR1 and CDR2 sequences are MNHEY and SMNVEV (reference sequence). The CDR3 DNA sequence: TGTGCCAGCAGGGACAGGGACAGCCAAAAGAACACTGAAGCTTTCTTT. Its translation is CASRDRDSQKNTEAFF.

The chain combines TRBV7-6 with TRBJ2-1; 7 bases fit TRBD2. V shed 5 bases and J 4 bases; nucleotides not matched to a gene: 8. This CDR3 is 15 amino acids long. Germline V gene data show CDR1 as SGHVS and CDR2 as FNYEAQ. The CDR3 protein is CASSHGLGIYNEQFF. The CDR3 nucleotides are TGTGCCAGCAGCCACGGACTAGGCATTTACAATGAGCAGTTCTTC.

Only a few counts were recorded for this clonotype. The chain has TRBV6-5 and TRBJ1-1; a possible D gene is TRBD1 (5 bases). V was shortened by 4 bases and J by 11 bases, with 11 bases between the two germline ends. CDR3 length: 11 amino acids. The germline V gene encodes CDR1 MNHEY and CDR2 SVGAGI. Here the CDR3 DNA reads TGTGCCAGCAGTTCAGGGTATAGGGCTTTCTTT. As protein: CASSSGYRAFF.

The chain combines TRBV27 with TRBJ2-5; no reliable D call. The ends were cut back, 6 bases at V and 5 bases at J, with 13 bases in the middle. This CDR3 has 13 amino acids. Germline V CDR1 and CDR2: MNHEY, SMNVEV (reference sequence). CDR3 region: CASSLGGWETQYF. CDR3 in DNA: TGTGCCAGCAGCCTTGGTGGCTGGGAGACCCAGTACTTC.